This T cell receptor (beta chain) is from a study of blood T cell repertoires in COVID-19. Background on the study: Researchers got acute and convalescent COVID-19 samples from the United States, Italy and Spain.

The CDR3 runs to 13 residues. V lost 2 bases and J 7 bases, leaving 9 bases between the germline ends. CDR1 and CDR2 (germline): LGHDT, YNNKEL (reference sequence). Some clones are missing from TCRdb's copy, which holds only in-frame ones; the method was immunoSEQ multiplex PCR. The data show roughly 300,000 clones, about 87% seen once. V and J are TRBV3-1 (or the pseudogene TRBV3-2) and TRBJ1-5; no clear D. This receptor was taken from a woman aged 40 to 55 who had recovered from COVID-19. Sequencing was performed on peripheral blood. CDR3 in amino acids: CASSQLSGQPQHF. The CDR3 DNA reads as TGTGCCAGCAGCCAATTATCGGGGCAGCCCCAGCATTTT.